The 32 T cell receptor beta chains reported below all come from one sample, sequenced in a study of OX40 agonist ivuxolimab in advanced cancers. Assay used: immunoSEQ multiplex PCR; TCRdb lists only in-frame clones, some missing. The profile shows about 31,000 clones, roughly nine tenths of them singletons. The starting material was CD4+ or CD8+ T cells sorted from blood, obtained in a trial of the OX40 agonist ivuxolimab. The receptors were gathered from an adult with an advanced solid tumor such as melanoma, head and neck, liver or kidney cancer.

This chain links TRBV11-2 with TRBJ1-1, with D unclear. V dropped 5 bases and J dropped 0 bases, with 7 bases sitting between them. CDR3 length equals 13 residues. Germline-derived CDR1 and CDR2 are SGHAT and FQNNGV. The CDR3 DNA sequence: TGTGCCAGCAGCCCCCCGATGAACACTGAAGCTTTCTTT. It translates to CASSPPMNTEAFF.

This clone was counted a single time. The genes are TRBV4-1 and TRBJ2-1, with D hard to call. This CDR3 comprises 12 residues. V was clipped by 4 bases and J by 9 bases, with 10 bases between them. Germline V CDR1 and CDR2: MGHRA, YSYEKL. CDR3 sequence: CASSPWSGEQFF. The CDR3 coding sequence is TGCGCCAGCAGCCCGTGGTCGGGTGAGCAGTTCTTC.

The genes are TRBV5-1 and TRBJ2-7; either TRBD1 or TRBD2 may fit D (5 bases each). CDR1 and CDR2 from the germline V gene are SGHRS and YFSETQ. The length of the CDR3 is 13 residues. Trimming took off 0 bases at V and 9 bases at J, with 13 bases between the two ends. CDR3 protein: CASSLADRDGQYF. DNA for the CDR3: TGCGCCAGCAGCTTGGCGGACCGGGACGGGCAGTACTTC.

This clone was counted only a few times. The rearrangement uses TRBV28 and TRBJ2-7; 7 bases map to TRBD2. The junction had 7 bases not matched to a gene; V was cut back by 1 base and J by 4 bases. CDR1 and CDR2 (germline): MDHEN, SYDVKM. CDR3 length equals 15 residues. CDR3 protein: CASSLSLADTYEQYF. For the CDR3, the DNA is TGTGCCAGCAGTTTATCCCTAGCGGATACTTACGAGCAGTACTTC.

The chain couples TRBV7-9 to TRBJ2-1; a possible D gene is TRBD1 (6 bases). Deletions cut 5 bases from V and 10 bases from J, with 15 bases between. The CDR3 is 13 residues long. The germline V gene encodes CDR1 SEHNR and CDR2 FQNEAQ (reference sequence). The CDR3 is CASSPSGGWEQFF. CDR3 nucleotide sequence: TGTGCCAGCAGCCCCAGTGGGGGCTGGGAGCAGTTCTTC.

This chain joins TRBV16 and TRBJ2-1; the D is unclear. The germline V gene encodes CDR1 KGHSY and CDR2 FQNENV. Trimming pared 1 base from V and 6 bases from J, leaving 4 bases between. The CDR3 has 12 residues. This chain's CDR3 is CASSQLGNEQFF. DNA for the CDR3: TGTGCCAGCAGCCAATTGGGCAATGAGCAGTTCTTC.

The chain combines TRBV27 with TRBJ2-1; 7 bases agree with TRBD2. The germline gives CDR1 MNHEY, CDR2 SMNVEV (reference sequence). The V gene end was trimmed by 5 bases and the J gene end by 4 bases; junction bases not matched to a gene: 5. The CDR3 contains 14 residues. The CDR3 protein is CASSAGLPYNEQFF. CDR3 sequence (DNA): TGTGCCAGCAGTGCGGGACTACCATACAATGAGCAGTTCTTC.

This chain connects TRBV28 to TRBJ2-7; D remains ambiguous. Per germline, CDR1 MDHEN and CDR2 SYDVKM. CDR3 length: 17 amino acids. The ends were cut back, 3 bases at V and 0 bases at J, with 18 bases in the middle. DNA of the CDR3: TGTGCCAGCAGTTTTAATCCTCGTGGGCAGATCTCCTACGAGCAGTACTTC. Its translation is CASSFNPRGQISYEQYF.

The genes are TRBV30 and TRBJ2-2, with 9 bases that match TRBD2. Looked up from germline, CDR1 is GTSNPN and CDR2 is SVGIG (reference sequence). Trimming at V came to 4 bases and at J to 3 bases, leaving 6 bases not matched to a gene. This CDR3 spans 15 amino acids. In DNA form, the CDR3 reads TGTGCCTGGAAGGGGCGGGAGGGCCACACCGGGGAGCTGTTTTTT. Its protein is CAWKGREGHTGELFF.

This chain uses TRBV5-1 with TRBJ2-2; 7 bases line up with TRBD1. V lost 4 bases, J lost 5 bases, and 2 bases stayed unmatched. The CDR3 loop spans 13 amino acids. Looked up from germline, CDR1 is SGHRS and CDR2 is YFSETQ. This CDR3 reads CASSTRGTGELFF. DNA for the CDR3: TGCGCCAGCAGCACCAGGGGGACCGGGGAGCTGTTTTTT.

The chain uses TRBV27 and TRBJ1-5, with 7 bases that match TRBD1. V lost 5 bases, J lost 2 bases, and 3 bases stayed unmatched. CDR1 is MNHEY, CDR2 SMNVEV, per germline (reference sequence). CDR3 size: 14 residues. In DNA form, the CDR3 reads TGTGCCAGCAGTCACGGGACAGGCAATCAGCCCCAGCATTTT. Amino acid sequence: CASSHGTGNQPQHF.

The V gene is TRBV5-6, the J gene TRBJ1-5, with 9 bases aligning to TRBD1. The CDR3 consists of 14 residues. Trimming at V came to 3 bases and at J to 7 bases, leaving 5 bases not matched to a gene. The germline V gene has CDR1 SGHDT and CDR2 YYEEEE. CDR3 amino acids: CASSSTGGGQPQHF. Written as DNA, the CDR3 is TGTGCCAGCAGCTCTACAGGGGGCGGGCAGCCCCAGCATTTT.

The chain couples TRBV15 to TRBJ2-3; 8 bases are a match to TRBD1. Per the germline V gene, CDR1 is LNHNV and CDR2 is YYDKDF (reference sequence). The CDR3 consists of 15 residues. Trimming at V came to 6 bases and at J to 4 bases, leaving 9 bases not matched to a gene. Written as DNA, the CDR3 is TGTGCCACCAGTCTCGGACAGGGTGTGGCAGATACGCAGTATTTT. Translated, it gives CATSLGQGVADTQYF.

This chain joins TRBV7-2 and TRBJ2-7; D might be TRBD2 (7 bases). Trimming pared 5 bases from V and 0 bases from J, leaving 17 bases between. CDR1 is SGHTA and CDR2 is FQGNSA in the germline V gene. The CDR3 is 16 amino acids. The CDR3, as DNA: TGTGCCAGCAGCCCCGGGGGAGGGGGAAGCTCCTACGAGCAGTACTTC. This translates into CASSPGGGGSSYEQYF. Together with reference TRBV7-2 and TRBJ2-7, the CDR3 gives the full variable domain: GAGVSQSPSNKVTEKGKDVELRCDPISGHTALYWYRQSLGQGLEFLIYFQGNSAPDKSGLPSDRFSAERTGGSVSTLTIQRTQQEDSAVYLCASSPGGGGSSYEQYFGPGTRLTVT.

This clone was detected once. This sequence joins TRBV6-5 and TRBJ1-1; D gene ambiguous. V dropped 4 bases and J dropped 5 bases, with 14 bases sitting between them. This CDR3 is built from 14 residues. CDR1 and CDR2 (germline): MNHEY, SVGAGI. CDR3 sequence: CASSFSMEATEAFF. The CDR3, as DNA: TGTGCCAGCAGTTTCTCAATGGAGGCGACTGAAGCTTTCTTT.

The rearrangement links TRBV7-2 to TRBJ1-6; D is perhaps TRBD1 (5 bases). Per germline, CDR1 SGHTA and CDR2 FQGNSA. The CDR3 consists of 14 residues. Trimming removed 2 bases at V and 9 bases at J, with 11 bases between. In DNA, the CDR3 is TGTGCCAGCAGCTTACGGTGGGACGTTTCACCCCTCCACTTT. This codes for CASSLRWDVSPLHF.

The rearrangement uses TRBV6-5 and TRBJ2-2, with D hard to call. Germline loops: CDR1 MNHEY, CDR2 SVGAGI. This CDR3 is built from 13 residues. V shed 0 bases and J shed 15 bases, with 14 bases lying between them. CDR3 protein: CASSYSPARALFF. The CDR3 bases are TGTGCCAGCAGTTACTCTCCGGCACGCGCGTTGTTTTTT.

The chain uses TRBV2 and TRBJ2-7, with TRBD2 identical over 7 bases. With V trimmed by 0 bases and J by 2 bases, 4 bases remained unmatched. In germline, CDR1 is SNHLY, CDR2 FYNNEI. The CDR3 is 15 residues long. The CDR3 loop reads CASSEARDYAYEQYF. The CDR3 bases are TGTGCCAGCAGTGAAGCTAGGGACTATGCCTACGAGCAGTACTTC. Based on the CDR3 plus reference TRBV2 and TRBJ2-7, the full variable domain is EPEVTQTPSHQVTQMGQEVILRCVPISNHLYFYWYRQILGQKVEFLVSFYNNEISEKSEIFDDQFSVERPDGSNFTLKIRSTKLEDSAMYFCASSEARDYAYEQYFGPGTRLTVT.

The chain combines TRBV6-6 with TRBJ1-1; perhaps TRBD1 as D (5 bases). V lost 2 bases and J lost 4, with 8 bases in between. The germline V gene has CDR1 MNHNY and CDR2 SVGAGI (reference sequence). CDR3 length: 13 residues. The CDR3 DNA is TGTGCCAGCAGTTACGAGGGGTCCACTGAAGCTTTCTTT. This gives the protein CASSYEGSTEAFF.

This sequence joins TRBV6-5 and TRBJ2-1, with D uncertain. Germline V lookup: CDR1 MNHEY, CDR2 SVGAGI. This CDR3 contains 13 residues. V lost 4 bases and J lost 7, with 11 bases in between. The CDR3, as DNA: TGTGCCAGCAGTTTCGGCTTTGGGAATGAGCAGTTCTTC. Translating it yields CASSFGFGNEQFF.

This clone is labeled as medium-sized. The chain couples TRBV29-1 to TRBJ2-2, with a possible D match to TRBD1 (6 bases). Trimming cost V 5 bases and J 3 bases, with 13 bases left between them. The length of the CDR3 is 14 residues. Germline V gives CDR1 SQVTM, CDR2 ANQGSEA. CDR3 protein: CSVLQGVDTGELFF. CDR3 DNA sequence: TGCAGCGTTTTACAGGGCGTAGACACCGGGGAGCTGTTTTTT.

The CDR3 reads CASGGLGGPVTDTQYF. In DNA, the CDR3 is TGTGCCAGTGGGGGTTTGGGGGGCCCGGTTACAGATACGCAGTATTTT. The rearrangement uses TRBV27 and TRBJ2-3; possibly TRBD1 or TRBD2 for D (6 bases each). Germline lookup yields CDR1 MNHEY and CDR2 SMNVEV (reference sequence). Trimming cost V 9 bases and J 3 bases, with 22 bases left between them. This CDR3 has 16 amino acids.

The chain has TRBV5-1 and TRBJ2-1, with 7 bases matching TRBD1. CDR3 size: 15 residues. V gave up 7 bases and J gave up 1 base; unmatched junction bases: 8. Germline CDR1 and CDR2: SGHRS and YFSETQ. In nucleotides, the CDR3 is TGCGCCAGCGTAACCGGGACAGATTCCTACAATGAGCAGTTCTTC. Encoded protein: CASVTGTDSYNEQFF. Using reference TRBV5-1 and TRBJ2-1 for the parts outside the CDR3, the full variable domain is KAGVTQTPRYLIKTRGQQVTLSCSPISGHRSVSWYQQTPGQGLQFLFEYFSETQRNKGNFPGRFSGRQFSNSRSEMNVSTLELGDSALYLCASVTGTDSYNEQFFGPGTRLTVL.

This rearrangement joins TRBV28 to TRBJ2-2; TRBD1 is a possible D gene (5 bases). Trimming left V 4 bases short and J 5 bases short, with 5 bases between. Germline CDR1 MDHEN, CDR2 SYDVKM. This CDR3 region has 12 residues. The CDR3 reads CASSSGTGELFF. In nucleotides, the CDR3 is TGTGCCAGCAGTTCAGGGACCGGGGAGCTGTTTTTT.

This clone was found a few times. V and J are TRBV19 and TRBJ2-3, with D perhaps matching TRBD1 (5 bases). Germline V gene lookup returns CDR1 LNHDA and CDR2 SQIVND (reference sequence). V was trimmed by 6 bases and J by 2 bases, leaving 15 bases between them. This CDR3 has 15 amino acids. The CDR3 loop reads CASRAWGFTTDTQYF. The CDR3 nucleotides are TGTGCCAGTAGGGCTTGGGGCTTCACCACAGATACGCAGTATTTT.

The chain carries TRBV6-1 and TRBJ2-7; 10 bases agree with TRBD1. V was clipped by 3 bases and J by 0 bases; unmatched bases: 2. CDR1 MNHNS and CDR2 SASEGT come from the germline V gene. The CDR3 runs to 15 residues. DNA for the CDR3: TGTGCCAGCAGTGACCGGACAGGGGGCTCCTACGAGCAGTACTTC. As protein: CASSDRTGGSYEQYF.

The chain has TRBV27 and TRBJ2-7, with 11 bases aligning to TRBD2. Germline lookup yields CDR1 MNHEY and CDR2 SMNVEV (reference sequence). The V segment lost 5 bases and the J segment 3 bases; nucleotides outside the gene matches: 3. The CDR3 has 14 amino acids. The DNA for the CDR3 is TGTGCCAGCAGTACCGGGACTAGCGGCTACGAGCAGTACTTC. Translated, it gives CASSTGTSGYEQYF.

The genes are TRBV4-1 and TRBJ2-6; D is unresolved. This CDR3 has 15 residues. Trimming cost V 4 bases and J 0 bases, with 7 bases left between them. Germline CDR1 MGHRA, CDR2 YSYEKL. In DNA form, the CDR3 reads TGCGCCAGCAGCCTACACAGCTCTGGGGCCAACGTCCTGACTTTC. Translation gives CASSLHSSGANVLTF.

The chain is built from TRBV28 and TRBJ2-5; D perhaps matches TRBD2 (6 bases). The length of the CDR3 is 14 residues. V lost 5 bases to trimming and J lost 4 bases, with 14 bases between them. Germline V gene lookup returns CDR1 MDHEN and CDR2 SYDVKM. The CDR3 DNA follows: TGTGCCAGCAGTCCTCTTCCGGGAGCAGAGACCCAGTACTTC. This sequence encodes CASSPLPGAETQYF. Full variable domain (missing parts from reference TRBV28 and TRBJ2-5): DVKVTQSSRYLVKRTGEKVFLECVQDMDHENMFWYRQDPGLGLRLIYFSYDVKMKEKGDIPEGYSVSREKKERFSLILESASTNQTSMYLCASSPLPGAETQYFGPGTRLLVL.

This rearrangement joins TRBV19 to TRBJ2-7, with 7 bases lining up with TRBD2. The germline gives CDR1 LNHDA, CDR2 SQIVND (reference sequence). This CDR3 has 14 amino acids. The ends lost 4 bases at V and 4 bases at J; junction bases unmatched: 7. CDR3 sequence: CASSTRDYGYEQYF. The CDR3 DNA reads TGTGCCAGTAGTACCCGGGACTACGGATACGAGCAGTACTTC.

The V and J genes are TRBV5-6 and TRBJ2-3; 13 bases match TRBD2. The CDR3 has 15 amino acids. Trimming took 2 bases from V and 6 from J; bases not matched to a gene: 3. Germline V gives CDR1 SGHDT, CDR2 YYEEEE. The CDR3 region is CASSLGLAGVDTQYF. The CDR3 coding sequence is TGTGCCAGCAGCTTAGGACTAGCGGGAGTGGATACGCAGTATTTT.

This clone was observed a single time. The rearrangement links TRBV6-5 to TRBJ2-7; 9 bases fit TRBD2. The CDR3 sequence is 14 residues long. Trimming took 2 bases from V and 1 from J; bases not matched to a gene: 0. Germline lookup yields CDR1 MNHEY and CDR2 SVGAGI. The CDR3 DNA follows: TGTGCCAGCAGTTACGCGGGAGGGTCCTACGAGCAGTACTTC. It yields the protein CASSYAGGSYEQYF.